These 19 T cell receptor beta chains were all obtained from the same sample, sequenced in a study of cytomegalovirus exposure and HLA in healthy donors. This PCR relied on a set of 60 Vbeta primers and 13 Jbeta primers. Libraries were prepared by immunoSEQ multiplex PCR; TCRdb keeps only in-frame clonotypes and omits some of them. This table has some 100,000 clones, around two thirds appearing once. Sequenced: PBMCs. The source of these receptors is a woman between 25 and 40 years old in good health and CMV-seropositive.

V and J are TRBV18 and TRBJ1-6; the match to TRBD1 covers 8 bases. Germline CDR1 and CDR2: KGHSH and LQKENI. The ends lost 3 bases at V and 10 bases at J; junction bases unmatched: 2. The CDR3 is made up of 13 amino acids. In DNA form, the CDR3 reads TGTGCCAGCTCACCCACAGGGGGATCACCCCTCCACTTT. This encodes CASSPTGGSPLHF.

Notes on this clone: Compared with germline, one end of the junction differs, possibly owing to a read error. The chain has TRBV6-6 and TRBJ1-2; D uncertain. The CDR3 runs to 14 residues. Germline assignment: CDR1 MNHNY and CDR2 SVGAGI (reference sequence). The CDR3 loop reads CASSREENIYGYPF. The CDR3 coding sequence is TGTGCCAGCAGTAGGGAGGAAAACATCTATGGCTACCCCTTC.

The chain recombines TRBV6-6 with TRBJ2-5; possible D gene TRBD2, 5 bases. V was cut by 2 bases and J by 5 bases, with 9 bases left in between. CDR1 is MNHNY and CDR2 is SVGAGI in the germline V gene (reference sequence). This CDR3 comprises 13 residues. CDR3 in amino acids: CASSYGVAETQYF. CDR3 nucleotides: TGTGCCAGCAGTTACGGAGTAGCGGAGACCCAGTACTTC.

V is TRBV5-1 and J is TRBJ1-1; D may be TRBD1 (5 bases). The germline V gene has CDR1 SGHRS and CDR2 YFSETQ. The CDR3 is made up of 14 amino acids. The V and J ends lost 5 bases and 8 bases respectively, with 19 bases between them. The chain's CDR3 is CASRYSSTGEEAFF. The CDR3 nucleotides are TGCGCCAGCAGGTATTCTTCTACGGGGGAGGAAGCTTTCTTT.

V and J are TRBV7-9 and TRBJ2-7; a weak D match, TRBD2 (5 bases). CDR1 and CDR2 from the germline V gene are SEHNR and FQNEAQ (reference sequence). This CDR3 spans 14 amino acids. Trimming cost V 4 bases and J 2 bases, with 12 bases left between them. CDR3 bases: TGTGCCAGCAGCTCAGCCGGGATAACCTACGAGCAGTACTTC. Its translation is CASSSAGITYEQYF.

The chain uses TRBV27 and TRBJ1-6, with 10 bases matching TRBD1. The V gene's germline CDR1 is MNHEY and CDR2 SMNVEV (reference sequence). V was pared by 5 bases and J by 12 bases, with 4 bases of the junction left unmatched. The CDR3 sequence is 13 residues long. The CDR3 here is CASSRDRGGPLHF. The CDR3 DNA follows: TGTGCCAGCAGTCGGGACAGGGGTGGACCCCTCCACTTT.

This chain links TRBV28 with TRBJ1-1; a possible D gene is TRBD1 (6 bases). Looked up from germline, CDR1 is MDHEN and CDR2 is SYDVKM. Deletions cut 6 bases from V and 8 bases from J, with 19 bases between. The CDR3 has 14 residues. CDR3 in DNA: TGTGCCAGCAGCAGTTTGCCGCCGGGACAAGAAGCTTTCTTT. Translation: CASSSLPPGQEAFF. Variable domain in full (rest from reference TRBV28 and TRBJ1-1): DVKVTQSSRYLVKRTGEKVFLECVQDMDHENMFWYRQDPGLGLRLIYFSYDVKMKEKGDIPEGYSVSREKKERFSLILESASTNQTSMYLCASSSLPPGQEAFFGQGTRLTVV.

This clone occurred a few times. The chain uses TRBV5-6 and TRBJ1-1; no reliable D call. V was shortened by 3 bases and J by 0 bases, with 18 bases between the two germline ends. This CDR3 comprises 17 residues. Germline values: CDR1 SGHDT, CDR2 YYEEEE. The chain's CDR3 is CASSSPRALPVNTEAFF. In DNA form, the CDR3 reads TGTGCCAGCAGCTCCCCACGTGCCCTACCGGTGAACACTGAAGCTTTCTTT.

CDR3 DNA: TGTGCCAGTAGTGTACATACCAGGGGTGAAAAACTGTTTTTT. This translates into CASSVHTRGEKLFF. The V gene is TRBV19, the J gene TRBJ1-4, with D possibly matching TRBD1 (6 bases). Germline loops: CDR1 LNHDA, CDR2 SQIVND (reference sequence). The CDR3 contains 14 residues. The V gene lost 5 bases and the J gene lost 7 bases, with 14 bases spanning the gap.

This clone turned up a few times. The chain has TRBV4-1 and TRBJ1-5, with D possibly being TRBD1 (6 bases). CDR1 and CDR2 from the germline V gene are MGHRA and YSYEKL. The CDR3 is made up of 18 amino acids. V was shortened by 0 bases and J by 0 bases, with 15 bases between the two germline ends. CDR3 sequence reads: CASSQDSRGEYSNQPQHF. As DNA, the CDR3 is TGCGCCAGCAGCCAAGATTCCAGGGGAGAATATAGCAATCAGCCCCAGCATTTT.

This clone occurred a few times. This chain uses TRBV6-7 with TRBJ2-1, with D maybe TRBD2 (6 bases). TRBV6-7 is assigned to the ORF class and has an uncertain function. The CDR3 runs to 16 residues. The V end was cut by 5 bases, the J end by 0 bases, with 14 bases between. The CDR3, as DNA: TGTGCCAGCAGTACTCGAGGAGGGCGCTCCTACAATGAGCAGTTCTTC. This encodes CASSTRGGRSYNEQFF.

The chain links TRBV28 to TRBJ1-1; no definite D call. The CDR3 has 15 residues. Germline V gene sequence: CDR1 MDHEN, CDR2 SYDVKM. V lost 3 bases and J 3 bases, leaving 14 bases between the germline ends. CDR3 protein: CASSLGPMADTEAFF. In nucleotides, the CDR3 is TGTGCCAGCAGTTTGGGCCCCATGGCAGACACTGAAGCTTTCTTT. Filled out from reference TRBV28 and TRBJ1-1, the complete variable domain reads DVKVTQSSRYLVKRTGEKVFLECVQDMDHENMFWYRQDPGLGLRLIYFSYDVKMKEKGDIPEGYSVSREKKERFSLILESASTNQTSMYLCASSLGPMADTEAFFGQGTRLTVV.

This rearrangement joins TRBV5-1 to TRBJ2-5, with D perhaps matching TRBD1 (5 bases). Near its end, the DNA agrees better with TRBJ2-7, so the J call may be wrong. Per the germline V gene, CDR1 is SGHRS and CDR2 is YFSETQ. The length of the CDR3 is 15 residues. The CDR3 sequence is CASSLFPARAYEQYF. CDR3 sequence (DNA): TGCGCCAGCAGCTTGTTCCCGGCCAGGGCCTACGAGCAGTACTTC.

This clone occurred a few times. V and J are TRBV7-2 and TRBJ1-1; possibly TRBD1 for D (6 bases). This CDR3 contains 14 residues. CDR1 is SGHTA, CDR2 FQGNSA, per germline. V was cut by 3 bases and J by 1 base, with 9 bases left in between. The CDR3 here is CASSFGQTNTEAFF. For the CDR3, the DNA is TGTGCCAGCAGCTTCGGACAGACGAACACTGAAGCTTTCTTT.

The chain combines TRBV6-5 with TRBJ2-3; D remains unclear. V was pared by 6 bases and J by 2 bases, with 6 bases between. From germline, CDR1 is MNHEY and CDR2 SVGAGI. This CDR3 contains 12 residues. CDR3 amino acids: CASRHNTDTQYF. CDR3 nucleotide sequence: TGTGCCAGCAGACATAACACAGATACGCAGTATTTT.

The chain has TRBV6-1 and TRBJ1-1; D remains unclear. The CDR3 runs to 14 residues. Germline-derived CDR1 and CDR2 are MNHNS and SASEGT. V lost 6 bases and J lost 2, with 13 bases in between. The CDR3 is CASRARGPNTEAFF. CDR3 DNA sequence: TGTGCCAGCAGAGCTCGAGGGCCTAACACTGAAGCTTTCTTT.

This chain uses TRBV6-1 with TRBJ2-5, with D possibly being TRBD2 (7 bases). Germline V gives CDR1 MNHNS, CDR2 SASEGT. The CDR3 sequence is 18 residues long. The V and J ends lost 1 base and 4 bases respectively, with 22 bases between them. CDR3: CASSEEGGRGQRGETQYF. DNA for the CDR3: TGTGCCAGCAGTGAAGAGGGGGGGCGCGGCCAACGGGGAGAGACCCAGTACTTC.

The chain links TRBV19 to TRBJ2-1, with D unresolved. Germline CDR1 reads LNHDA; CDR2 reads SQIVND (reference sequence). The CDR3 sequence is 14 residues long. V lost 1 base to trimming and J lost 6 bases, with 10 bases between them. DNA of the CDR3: TGTGCCAGTAGTATAGGTGTCGGTCTCAATGAGCAGTTCTTC. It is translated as CASSIGVGLNEQFF. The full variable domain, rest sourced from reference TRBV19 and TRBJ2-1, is DGGITQSPKYLFRKEGQNVTLSCEQNLNHDAMYWYRQDPGQGLRLIYYSQIVNDFQKGDIAEGYSVSREKKESFPLTVTSAQKNPTAFYLCASSIGVGLNEQFFGPGTRLTVL.

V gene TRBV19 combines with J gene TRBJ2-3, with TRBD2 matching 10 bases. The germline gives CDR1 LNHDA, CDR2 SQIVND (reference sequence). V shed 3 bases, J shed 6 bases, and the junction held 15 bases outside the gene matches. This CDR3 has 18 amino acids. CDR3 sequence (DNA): TGTGCCAGTAGTATTAGAGACAGGAGCGGGGGGGTCTTCGATACGCAGTATTTT. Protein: CASSIRDRSGGVFDTQYF.